These 29 T cell receptor beta chains were sequenced from one sample in a study of graft-versus-host responses after intestinal transplantation. Sequencing used immunoSEQ multiplex PCR; TCRdb keeps in-frame clones, though not all of them. The table records approximately 38,000 clones, roughly 80% of them present only once. Sequencing used PBMCs, obtained 1070 days after transplant. These TCRs come from a human patient who received an intestinal transplant, so some T cells may come from the graft donor.

The chain has TRBV5-1 and TRBJ2-2; D is uncertain. CDR3 length: 15 residues. In germline, CDR1 is SGHRS, CDR2 YFSETQ. Deletions cut 2 bases from V and 0 bases from J, with 8 bases between. This chain's CDR3 is CASSFLTTNTGELFF. The CDR3 DNA reads as TGCGCCAGCAGCTTCCTCACGACGAACACCGGGGAGCTGTTTTTT.

The V call is TRBV18, the J call TRBJ2-7; possible D gene TRBD1, 5 bases. From germline, CDR1 is KGHSH and CDR2 LQKENI. The CDR3 spans 14 residues. V lost 4 bases, J lost 0 bases, and 10 bases lay in between. CDR3 region: CASSLDTGSYEQYF. DNA of the CDR3: TGTGCCAGCTCACTAGATACAGGCTCCTACGAGCAGTACTTC. The complete variable domain, with remaining parts taken from reference TRBV18 and TRBJ2-7, reads NAGVMQNPRHLVRRRGQEARLRCSPMKGHSHVYWYRQLPEEGLKFMVYLQKENIIDESGMPKERFSAEFPKEGPSILRIQQVVRGDSAAYFCASSLDTGSYEQYFGPGTRLTVT.

With regard to this clone: The same CDR3 also results from other DNA sequences found in this sample. The gene calls are TRBV7-9 and TRBJ2-1; D is possibly TRBD2 (6 bases). Trimming pared 3 bases from V and 1 base from J, leaving 22 bases between. Germline V CDR1 and CDR2: SEHNR, FQNEAQ (reference sequence). The CDR3 covers 19 residues. The CDR3 region has the DNA TGTGCCAGCAGCTTCTACCCGGGACTGGCGGGATATTCCTACAATGAGCAGTTCTTC. It specifies CASSFYPGLAGYSYNEQFF.

In this sample, this clone turned up once. CDR3 protein: CASSEEMGGRQETQYF. In DNA, the CDR3 is TGTGCCAGCAGTGAAGAGATGGGCGGTCGCCAAGAGACCCAGTACTTC. The rearrangement joins TRBV2 to TRBJ2-5; D is undetermined. V shed 1 base and J shed 1 base, with 13 bases lying between them. This CDR3 contains 16 residues. Germline V gene sequence: CDR1 SNHLY, CDR2 FYNNEI.

In DNA form, the CDR3 reads TGTGCCAGCAGTGACCGCGGAGGGGGTAGTCATGAGCAGTTCTTC. This translates into CASSDRGGGSHEQFF. The chain uses TRBV6-4 and TRBJ2-1; D possibly matches TRBD1 or TRBD2 (6 bases each). The CDR3 totals 15 residues. Germline values: CDR1 MRHNA, CDR2 SNTAGT. V was pared by 2 bases and J by 8 bases, with 16 bases between.

The J gene is TRBJ1-1, the V gene TRBV30; 9 nucleotides line up with TRBD1. CDR1 is GTSNPN, CDR2 SVGIG, per germline (reference sequence). The V segment lost 4 bases and the J segment 5 bases; nucleotides outside the gene matches: 5. The CDR3 covers 13 residues. CDR3: CAWTGTGRTEAFF. CDR3 nucleotides: TGTGCCTGGACCGGGACAGGGAGGACTGAAGCTTTCTTT. The full variable domain, its missing parts supplied by reference TRBV30 and TRBJ1-1, is SQTIHQWPATLVQPVGSPLSLECTVEGTSNPNLYWYRQAAGRGLQLLFYSVGIGQISSEVPQNLSASRPQDRQFILSSKKLLLSDSGFYLCAWTGTGRTEAFFGQGTRLTVV.

CDR3 sequence: CASSQDWTSGYLEQYF. The CDR3 nucleotides read TGCGCCAGCAGCCAAGATTGGACTAGCGGCTACTTGGAGCAGTACTTC. This chain uses TRBV4-1 with TRBJ2-7, with TRBD2 matching over 10 bases. The V segment lost 0 bases and the J segment 7 bases; nucleotides outside the gene matches: 9. The CDR3 runs 16 residues. The germline CDR1 and CDR2 sequences are MGHRA and YSYEKL.

Here the CDR3 DNA reads TGTGCCAGCAGTTTTATAGGGGTCGCTGGGGCCAACGTCCTGACTTTC. Its protein product is CASSFIGVAGANVLTF. This chain joins TRBV28 and TRBJ2-6; perhaps TRBD1 as D (5 bases). CDR1 is MDHEN and CDR2 is SYDVKM in the germline V gene. CDR3 size: 16 residues. The V gene lost 3 bases and the J gene lost 2 bases, with 11 bases spanning the gap.

This chain joins TRBV5-6 and TRBJ2-7, with 11 bases lining up with TRBD2. Unmatched junction bases numbered 8, after V lost 4 bases and J lost 5 bases. Germline lookup yields CDR1 SGHDT and CDR2 YYEEEE. The CDR3 sequence is 15 residues long. DNA of the CDR3: TGTGCCAGCAGCCTCACGGGACTAGCGGAGGACGAGCAGTACTTC. Translation: CASSLTGLAEDEQYF.

The chain combines TRBV4-1 with TRBJ1-4; TRBD1 is a possible D gene (6 bases). The CDR3 runs to 15 residues. Germline V gene sequence: CDR1 MGHRA, CDR2 YSYEKL. The V and J ends lost 2 bases and 5 bases respectively, with 12 bases between them. CDR3 sequence: CASSQTGTPNEKLFF. In nucleotides, the CDR3 is TGCGCCAGCAGCCAAACCGGGACACCGAATGAAAAACTGTTTTTT.

V and J are TRBV18 and TRBJ1-4; D is unclear. CDR3 size: 16 residues. The V gene's germline CDR1 is KGHSH and CDR2 LQKENI. Deletions cut 0 bases from V and 0 bases from J, with 8 bases between. CDR3 protein: CASSPPDGPTNEKLFF. The CDR3 DNA reads TGTGCCAGCTCACCACCGGACGGACCAACTAATGAAAAACTGTTTTTT.

Written as DNA, the CDR3 is TGCAGCGTTGAAGATATGGTCGGCTACACCTTC. Protein: CSVEDMVGYTF. The chain links TRBV29-1 to TRBJ1-2; unclear D gene. Germline-derived CDR1 and CDR2 are SQVTM and ANQGSEA. The CDR3 is made up of 11 amino acids. Trimming stripped 0 bases from V and 8 bases from J, with 7 bases between.

By proportion, this clone is medium-sized. The chain has TRBV18 and TRBJ1-5, with D possibly being TRBD1 (5 bases). This CDR3 contains 15 residues. CDR1 and CDR2 from the germline V gene are KGHSH and LQKENI. V lost 2 bases, J lost 2 bases, and 10 bases lay in between. CDR3 DNA sequence: TGTGCCAGCTCACCATTGCCGACAGGCAATCAGCCCCAGCATTTT. The encoded protein is CASSPLPTGNQPQHF.

DNA for the CDR3: TGTGCCAGCAGCTTGGAGGGACAGGCTTCCTACGAGCAGTACTTC. The encoded protein is CASSLEGQASYEQYF. J is TRBJ2-7 and V is TRBV5-6; TRBD1 matches 8 bases. Looked up from germline, CDR1 is SGHDT and CDR2 is YYEEEE. The CDR3 runs to 15 residues. The J segment lost 1 base and the V segment lost 0 bases, leaving 3 bases of the junction unmatched. Filled out from reference TRBV5-6 and TRBJ2-7, the complete variable domain reads DAGVTQSPTHLIKTRGQQVTLRCSPKSGHDTVSWYQQALGQGPQFIFQYYEEEERQRGNFPDRFSGHQFPNYSSELNVNALLLGDSALYLCASSLEGQASYEQYFGPGTRLTVT.

This clone appeared a few times. At the DNA level, this CDR3 is encoded by other sequences in the same sample as well. The CDR3: CASSLGGKDTQYF. Written as DNA, the CDR3 is TGTGCCAGCAGCTTAGGAGGGAAAGATACGCAGTATTTT. J is TRBJ2-3 and V is TRBV11-2, with TRBD2 as a possible D gene (5 bases). CDR1 and CDR2 (germline): SGHAT, FQNNGV. V was pared by 1 base and J by 5 bases, with 7 bases between. The CDR3 runs to 13 residues.

The rearrangement links TRBV5-1 to TRBJ2-3; D tentatively fits TRBD1 or TRBD2 (6 bases each). V shed 0 bases and J shed 5 bases, with 16 bases lying between them. Germline V gene lookup returns CDR1 SGHRS and CDR2 YFSETQ. The CDR3 extends over 16 amino acids. DNA for the CDR3: TGCGCCAGCAGCTTGGCGGGGGCAGGGGCGGTAGATACGCAGTATTTT. It is translated as CASSLAGAGAVDTQYF.

The chain couples TRBV27 to TRBJ2-3, with a weak D call TRBD2 (7 bases). V dropped 4 bases and J dropped 7 bases, with 21 bases sitting between them. The CDR3 sequence is 16 residues long. The germline V gene encodes CDR1 MNHEY and CDR2 SMNVEV (reference sequence). The CDR3, as DNA: TGTGCCAGCAGTTCCATGGGGGGGGCCGGAGGCAATACGCAGTATTTT. Translating gives CASSSMGGAGGNTQYF.

This chain joins TRBV4-2 and TRBJ2-6; D may match TRBD1 or TRBD2 (5 bases each). Germline lookup yields CDR1 LGHNA and CDR2 YNFKEQ. The CDR3 is made up of 18 amino acids. V shed 0 bases and J shed 4 bases, with 16 bases lying between them. The CDR3, as DNA: TGTGCCAGCAGCCAAGAGTTCCGGGTGGGGACCGGGGCCAACGTCCTGACTTTC. The encoded protein is CASSQEFRVGTGANVLTF.

The J gene is TRBJ2-7, the V gene TRBV19; no reliable D call. The V end was cut by 1 base, the J end by 2 bases, with 9 bases between. Germline values: CDR1 LNHDA, CDR2 SQIVND (reference sequence). The CDR3 is 14 amino acids. CDR3 amino acids: CASSIGGGAYEQYF. CDR3 bases: TGTGCCAGTAGTATAGGAGGCGGCGCCTACGAGCAGTACTTC.

This clone was counted a few times. The rearrangement links TRBV6-4 to TRBJ2-2; D remains ambiguous. This CDR3 spans 15 amino acids. CDR1 and CDR2 from the germline V gene are MRHNA and SNTAGT. Trimming pared 3 bases from V and 2 bases from J, leaving 10 bases between. Here the CDR3 DNA reads TGTGCCAGCAGTGAGGGCGGATCCAACACCGGGGAGCTGTTTTTT. It encodes CASSEGGSNTGELFF.

This clone was picked up one time. The chain combines TRBV6-6 with TRBJ1-4; the D gene is possibly TRBD1 (6 bases). CDR3 length: 13 amino acids. Germline CDR1 reads MNHNY; CDR2 reads SVGAGI (reference sequence). The V and J ends lost 6 bases and 5 bases respectively, with 10 bases between them. The CDR3 spells CASRRDTNEKLFF. The CDR3 DNA reads as TGTGCCAGCAGACGGGACACGAATGAAAAACTGTTTTTT.

V is TRBV7-9 and J is TRBJ1-6; a weak D match, TRBD1 (5 bases). V dropped 5 bases and J dropped 5 bases, with 10 bases sitting between them. The CDR3 sequence is 14 residues long. The germline V gene has CDR1 SEHNR and CDR2 FQNEAQ (reference sequence). Written as DNA, the CDR3 is TGTGCCAGCAGCCCGGGGACGGATAATTCACCCCTCCACTTT. Its protein is CASSPGTDNSPLHF.

The chain couples TRBV27 to TRBJ1-6; possibly TRBD1 for D (6 bases). Germline CDR1 MNHEY, CDR2 SMNVEV (reference sequence). The V gene lost 6 bases and the J gene lost 6 bases, with 15 bases spanning the gap. The CDR3 has 15 residues. CDR3 loop: CASRGGGLFNSPLHF. In DNA form, the CDR3 reads TGTGCCAGCAGGGGTGGGGGCCTCTTTAATTCACCCCTCCACTTT.

The rearrangement links TRBV27 to TRBJ2-3; the D is unclear. Trimming took off 2 bases at V and 5 bases at J, with 2 bases between the two ends. Germline CDR1 and CDR2: MNHEY and SMNVEV (reference sequence). This CDR3 region has 11 residues. The CDR3 is CASSLRDTQYF. The CDR3 bases are TGTGCCAGCAGTTTAAGAGATACGCAGTATTTT.

The gene calls are TRBV2 and TRBJ1-3; D unclear. Germline CDR1 SNHLY, CDR2 FYNNEI. With 7 bases removed from V and 0 bases from J, the gap between germline ends came to 10 bases. There are 14 residues in the CDR3. The CDR3 loop reads CASMGVGSGNTIYF. CDR3 nucleotide sequence: TGTGCCAGCATGGGAGTGGGCTCTGGAAACACCATATATTTT. Full variable domain (outside the CDR3, taken from reference TRBV2 and TRBJ1-3): EPEVTQTPSHQVTQMGQEVILRCVPISNHLYFYWYRQILGQKVEFLVSFYNNEISEKSEIFDDQFSVERPDGSNFTLKIRSTKLEDSAMYFCASMGVGSGNTIYFGEGSWLTVV.

The chain recombines TRBV28 with TRBJ1-2; D gene uncertain. Looked up from germline, CDR1 is MDHEN and CDR2 is SYDVKM. This CDR3 comprises 14 residues. V was clipped by 3 bases and J by 1 base, with 9 bases between them. The CDR3 bases are TGTGCCAGCAGTTTGCGTGCGGATAACTATGGCTACACCTTC. Translated, it gives CASSLRADNYGYTF.

V is TRBV5-1 and J is TRBJ1-6, with 7 bases identical to TRBD1. The CDR3 loop spans 16 amino acids. The V gene end was trimmed by 0 bases and the J gene end by 12 bases; junction bases not matched to a gene: 12. Germline V gene lookup returns CDR1 SGHRS and CDR2 YFSETQ. The CDR3 bases are TGCGCCAGCAGCTTGGGGCCGACAGGGCCTCCTTTACCCCTCCACTTT. This translates into CASSLGPTGPPLPLHF.

This sequence joins TRBV5-8 and TRBJ2-7; D tentatively fits TRBD1 or TRBD2 (6 bases each). This CDR3 contains 16 residues. V was trimmed by 2 bases and J by 2 bases, leaving 17 bases between them. Per germline, CDR1 SGHTS and CDR2 YDEGEE. CDR3 bases: TGTGCCAGCAGCTTTAAGGGGGGCTACGGGCCCTACGAGCAGTACTTC. This translates into CASSFKGGYGPYEQYF.

The chain is built from TRBV2 and TRBJ2-2, with 9 bases lining up with TRBD2. Germline loops: CDR1 SNHLY, CDR2 FYNNEI. The CDR3 totals 14 residues. V was pared by 6 bases and J by 6 bases, with 5 bases of the junction left unmatched. CDR3 residues: CASRGGRGPGELFF. CDR3 nucleotides: TGTGCCAGCAGGGGCGGGAGGGGACCCGGGGAGCTGTTTTTT.